The present T cell receptor beta chain was sequenced within a study of spatial heterogeneity in lung cancer. Study-wide background: Detection consistently yielded more beta chains than alpha chains.

Time point indicated: sample taken at primary tumor resection. No cell sorting; template was whole RNA from tumor, lung tissue or PBMC. Every TCR cDNA molecule bore its own unique molecular identifier. TCRdb redid the calling of the 5' RACE reads with MiXCR, one entry per CDR3 protein. The repertoire includes roughly 54,000 distinct CDR3 sequences, less than 8.5% of them detected once, and approximately 13% sits in the top ten. The germline V gene encodes CDR1 SGHVS and CDR2 FQNEAQ. This CDR3 comprises 14 residues. V was pared by 3 bases and J by 5 bases, with 10 bases between. V gene TRBV7-8 combines with J gene TRBJ1-4; TRBD1 might be the D (5 bases). Sequenced material: PBMCs, taken at surgery. The TCR sequence derives from a female donor with early-stage non-small cell lung cancer. The CDR3 DNA follows: TGTGCCAGCAGCTTCTTGGGGGGAAATGAAAAACTGTTTTTT. Translated: CASSFLGGNEKLFF. The full variable domain, in which reference TRBV7-8 and TRBJ1-4 provide the parts outside the CDR3, is GAGVSQSPRYKVAKRGQDVALRCDPISGHVSLFWYQQALGQGPEFLTYFQNEAQLDKSGLPSDRFFAERPEGSVSTLKIQRTQQEDSAVYLCASSFLGGNEKLFFGSGTQLSVL.